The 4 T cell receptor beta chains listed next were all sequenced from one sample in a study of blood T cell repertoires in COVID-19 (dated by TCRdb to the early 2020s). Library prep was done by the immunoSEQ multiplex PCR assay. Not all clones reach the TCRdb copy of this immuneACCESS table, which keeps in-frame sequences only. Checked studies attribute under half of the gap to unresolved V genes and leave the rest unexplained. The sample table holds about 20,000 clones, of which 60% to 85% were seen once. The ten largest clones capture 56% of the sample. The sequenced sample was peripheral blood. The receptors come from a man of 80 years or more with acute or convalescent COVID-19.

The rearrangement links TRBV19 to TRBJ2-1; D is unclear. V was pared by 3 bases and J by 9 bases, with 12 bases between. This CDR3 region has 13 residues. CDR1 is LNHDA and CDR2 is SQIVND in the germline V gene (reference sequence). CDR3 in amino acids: CASSIHLVSEQFF. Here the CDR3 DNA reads TGTGCCAGTAGTATCCATCTAGTAAGTGAGCAGTTCTTC. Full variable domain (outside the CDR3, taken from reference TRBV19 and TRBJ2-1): DGGITQSPKYLFRKEGQNVTLSCEQNLNHDAMYWYRQDPGQGLRLIYYSQIVNDFQKGDIAEGYSVSREKKESFPLTVTSAQKNPTAFYLCASSIHLVSEQFFGPGTRLTVL.

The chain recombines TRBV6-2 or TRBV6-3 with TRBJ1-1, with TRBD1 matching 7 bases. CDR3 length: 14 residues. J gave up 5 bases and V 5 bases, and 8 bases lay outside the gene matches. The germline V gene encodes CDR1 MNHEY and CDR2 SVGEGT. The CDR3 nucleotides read TGTGCCAGCAGTCAAACGACAGGGATGACTGAAGCTTTCTTT. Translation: CASSQTTGMTEAFF.

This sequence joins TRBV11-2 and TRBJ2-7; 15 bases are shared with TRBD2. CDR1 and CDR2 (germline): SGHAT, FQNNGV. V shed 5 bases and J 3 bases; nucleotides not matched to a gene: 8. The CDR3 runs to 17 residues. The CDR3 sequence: CASSRTSGRASHYEQYV. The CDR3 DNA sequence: TGTGCCAGCAGCCGGACTAGCGGGAGGGCCTCTCACTACGAGCAGTACGTC.

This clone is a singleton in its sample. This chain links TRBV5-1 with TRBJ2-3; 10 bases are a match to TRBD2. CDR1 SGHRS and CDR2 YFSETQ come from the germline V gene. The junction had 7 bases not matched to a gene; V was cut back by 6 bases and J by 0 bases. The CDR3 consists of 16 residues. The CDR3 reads CASTYEGLASTDTQYF. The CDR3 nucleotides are TGCGCCAGCACCTATGAGGGACTAGCGAGCACAGATACGCAGTATTTT.